This T cell receptor (beta chain) comes out of a study of cytomegalovirus exposure and HLA in healthy donors (dated by TCRdb to 2016 to 2017). General notes on the study: An earlier analysis of roughly 500 of the donors reported approximately 300 Gb of sequence data and 90 million to 120 million unique TCR beta sequences obtained from about 179 million T cells. An early release covering some 640 HLA-typed donors comprised about 310 gigabases of sequencing data and 85 million or so unique TCR sequences. Among the 398 genotyped donors, around 81% belonged to the genetic ancestry cluster associated with self-reported Caucasian donors. The study aimed to test whether cataloging public T cell receptors could reveal signatures of past pathogen exposure. The study used immunosequencing to profile the T cell repertoires of approximately 690 subjects and linked those repertoires to cytomegalovirus serostatus. In addition to the first cohort of approximately 650 subjects, a separate validation cohort of approximately 130 different subjects was used. High-throughput TCR immunosequencing, statistical association of individual TCRs with disease status, and machine learning were combined to predict cytomegalovirus infection status. A later analysis re-analyzed previously published TCR beta repertoires from 550 to 700 donors and added high-resolution HLA genotyping to study TCR occurrence patterns. The later analysis used no new phenotypic data to find candidate immune exposures, relying instead on TCR beta sequences and their occurrence across donors. An earlier analysis of 500 to 650 of the donors applied high-throughput TCR beta sequencing to assess whether each TCR beta V gene segment acted as functional or pseudogenic. Alongside the repertoire data, information on donor age, sex, ethnicity and CMV serostatus was compiled. A later genetic analysis took genome-wide SNP genotypes for about 60% of the roughly 670 donors and used that subset as a discovery cohort. Every repertoire in the discovery cohort had been generated on one and the same sequencing platform. Both class I and class II loci were covered by HLA typing, at four-digit resolution. Typing coverage varied by locus: roughly 620-640 donors for A, B, C, DRB1 and DQB1; approximately 500 for DQA1; about 570 for DPA1; some 470 for DPB1. About five DR-DQ haplotypes were handled as single units for association and clustering, since linkage in the cohort was strong. Across around 400 genotyped donors of the cohort, an average of about 200,000 unique TCR beta nucleotide sequences per donor were sequenced, and 15% to 20% of those sequences were non-productive.

Library generation was performed with the immunoSEQ multiplex PCR assay. The multiplex PCR relied on a mix of 60 forward primers for TCR Vbeta segments and 13 reverse primers for TCR Jbeta segments. A multiplex PCR assay on genomic DNA amplified the CDR3 region of rearranged TCR beta genes. The Illumina HiSeq System was used to sequence the amplified TCR beta libraries as 87-base-pair reads. Regarding the original processing steps: A later analysis tallied about 77 million unique TCR beta chains across the roughly 610 repertoires, and about 10 million of those chains were shared by two or more donors. Raw reads were error-corrected and collapsed into unique sequences with a nearest-neighbor algorithm that merged closely related sequences to remove PCR and sequencing errors. Alignment of CDR3 sequences to IMGT reference sequences was used to assign V, D and J gene segments. Each retained sequence needed at least a six-nucleotide match to both a V gene segment and a J gene segment. Rearrangements were called productive when the CDR3 lacked stop codons and stayed in frame with V and J; all others were non-productive. Following IMGT convention, CDR3 was defined as the stretch from the second conserved V-encoded cysteine up to the conserved J-encoded phenylalanine. In an earlier analysis of just under 600 of the donors, sequences lacking an unambiguous match to a single V gene segment were excluded. In an earlier analysis of roughly 500 of the donors, V segments were called functional above 56.7% productive rearrangements and were called segregating when the between-donor standard deviation exceeded 5%. To diagnose cytomegalovirus status from the catalog of TCR beta chain sequences, a statistical classification framework was built. V and J gene assignment, in a later analysis, came from comparing TCR nucleotide sequences with IMGT/GENE-DB human TR gene sequences. The TCRdist pipeline was used in a later analysis to assign CDR3 sequences and most-parsimonious VDJ recombination scenarios. In a later analysis, each TCR beta chain was defined by its CDR3 amino acid sequence together with its V-gene family, and reads without a unique V-gene family were excluded. A later analysis removed 550 to 650 highly shared, low-generation-probability nucleotide sequences to deal with suspected cross-contamination and a sequencing artifact. For each public chain, a later analysis derived a clonal expansion index from normalized ranks of inferred template counts within each repertoire. Generation probabilities in a later analysis came from a VDJ recombination model fitted to out-of-frame rearrangements, and those results were checked against IGoR. In a later analysis, hypergeometric tests were used to score TCR-TCR, TCR-HLA and TCR-CMV co-occurrence, with a repertoire-size bias correction applied to TCR pairs. False discovery rates were estimated in a later analysis by permuting HLA or CMV assignments 20 times. In a later analysis, co-occurring TCRs were grouped using DBSCAN, with TCRdist sequence similarity added in when clustering inside HLA-allele-positive subsets. Repertoires with fewer than 30,000 or more than 120,000 public chains, plus five repertoires with anomalous nucleotide sharing, were excluded from co-occurrence clustering. Here the immuneACCESS table is served through TCRdb, limited to in-frame sequences with V and J called. Missing clones are a known gap in these copies; in checked studies unresolved V genes cover under half, and the rest lacks a known reason. For V, J and clone size, that table is used; D and trimming come from the DNA. Present in this sample are about 130,000 clones, roughly 70% of which were seen just once. The biggest ten clones account for about 3.9% of the sample.

Trimming leaves V shorter by 5 bases and J shorter by 9 bases, with the junction holding 8 bases beyond the gene matches. CDR1 and CDR2 are read off the germline V gene (reference sequence) as MNHEY and SMNVEV. Taken from cysteine to phenylalanine, the CDR3 has 15 residues. Kept here is only the CDR3 DNA, which spans 45 bases and is read in frame from base 1. Overall study outcomes, separate from this receptor: Because HLA typing was missing for some donors at each locus, association tests included only the typed subset. A later analysis found that most CMV-associated TCR beta chains appeared HLA-restricted, with HLA associations seemingly driven largely by CMV exposure. Sequencing depth was assumed to be roughly uniform across donors in the presence/absence analyses, though that assumption may not hold. When HLA alleles, especially DR and DQ, strongly co-occurred, TCR associations were difficult to assign to individual alleles. A further reported finding was that TCR beta sequences accurately predicted the HLA-A and HLA-B alleles for most subjects in the first cohort. In this cohort, only TCR beta chains were sequenced, and detectable features were limited by the absence of alpha or paired-chain data. Correlated functional status among segregating V segments might reflect linkage disequilibrium, but an unknown experimental factor could not be ruled out. CMV serostatus was the only immune exposure information available for the cohort. Some IMGT-functional V segments, including TRBV6-2 and TRBV6-3, could not be told apart with the 87-base-pair reads, so those segments were excluded. Compared with equally common non-associated chains, HLA-associated TCR beta chains in a later analysis were more clonally expanded and had lower generation probabilities. In a later analysis, around 17,000 TCR beta sequences were associated with specific HLA alleles at a false discovery rate of 0.05. The classifier was reported to diagnose cytomegalovirus status with high specificity and sensitivity in both the original and validation cohorts. In a later genetic analysis, fewer N-insertions in productive TCRs were reported among donors in an Asian-associated ancestry cluster than the roughly 640-donor mean. Fewer than 20 rarely observed V segments, including chromosome 9 orphons, were excluded from the earlier analysis of approximately 500 of the donors because counts were too low. An earlier analysis of approximately 570 of the donors showed that most TCR beta V segments appeared in productive rearrangements either about 90% or about 30% of the time, which broadly matched IMGT annotations. Most TCR sequences were seen in very few donors, while some public TCRs were found in many individuals. A cluster of highly shared sequence variants was judged likely to represent a technical artifact of the sequencing pipeline. In a later genetic analysis, a missense DCLRE1C variant was associated with V-gene and J-gene trimming of TCR beta chains, and the association was replicated in an independent cohort. In a later analysis, several top co-occurrence clusters were reported to appear linked to parvovirus B19, influenza, CMV and Epstein-Barr virus. The study listed approximately 150 TCR beta chains as associated with cytomegalovirus. The authors suggested that the approach could potentially be extended to other disease states and immunological phenotypes. In vitro tests confirmed that a few of the cytomegalovirus-associated TCR beta chains recognize cytomegalovirus antigens. A later analysis found that TCR association rates varied across HLA loci, with DRB1 alleles showing the most associated TCRs and HLA-C alleles the fewest.

In total, 666 healthy bone marrow donors made up the cohort. At the time of sampling, every cohort member was nominally healthy, though immune exposures that went unrecorded were likely present. The donor was CMV seropositive and was included in the group of about 290 seropositive cohort members. A peripheral blood sample was provided by each donor, and peripheral blood mononuclear cells were used for TCR beta sequencing. The Qiagen DNeasy Blood Extraction Kit was used to extract genomic DNA from the blood cell samples. About this clone: This receptor's antigen is unknown. It has no much larger one-base neighbor in the sample; base qualities were not kept.

The chain joins TRBV27 to TRBJ1-6, with 9 bases aligning to TRBD1. The origin of this receptor is a man aged 50 or older in good health and CMV-seropositive. The sample taken for sequencing was PBMCs. The DNA reads TGTGCCAGCAGTACCGGGACAGGGCGTAGTTCACCCCTCCACTTT. Its protein reads: CASSTGTGRSSPLHF.